This T cell receptor beta chain was documented in a study of T cell changes during pregnancy in multiple sclerosis. Generated by immunoSEQ multiplex PCR, the TCRdb table keeps only in-frame clones and is missing some. Here the sample spans tens of thousands of clones, roughly 89% being singletons. Germline CDR1 and CDR2: LNHNV and YYDKDF (reference sequence). J lost 7 bases, V lost 0 bases, and 4 bases had no gene match. The CDR3 spans 15 residues. The J gene is TRBJ1-1, the V gene TRBV15; 11 positions match TRBD1. The clonotype was recovered from a female donor in good health, enrolled as a control in a pregnancy study. Sample: peripheral blood, taken after pregnancy. Here the CDR3 reads CATSRDWDRGGEAFF. The DNA of the CDR3 is TGTGCCACCAGCAGAGATTGGGACAGGGGGGGTGAAGCTTTCTTT.